This T cell receptor (beta chain) derives from a study of beta chain features in type 1 diabetes. Germline values: CDR1 SGHVS, CDR2 FQNEAQ. This CDR3 is built from 12 residues. Trimming removed 1 base from V and 8 bases from J, with 8 bases in between. In regard to this clone: Its antigen is undetermined. The sample carries other DNA sequences with the same CDR3.

The study's findings and limits: Reduced insertions and increased deletions marked VDJ junctions in type 1 diabetes patients. PCR might preferentially amplify shorter templates, equally in patients and controls. Researchers reported that naive, central memory and Treg TCRB repertoires appeared more similar in patients than in healthy donors.

The investigators reverse transcribed all of the isolated RNA, so they sequenced expressed TCRB transcripts. Reads from naive, central memory and regulatory T cell samples averaged about 3.3 million. TCRdb keeps only in-frame clones here, not all; method: immunoSEQ multiplex PCR. The data contain some 150,000 clones, roughly 10% of them singletons. The origin of this receptor is a woman aged 40 to 50 in good health. This chain joins TRBV7-8 and TRBJ1-1; D ambiguous. The sequenced sample was central memory CD4+ T cells from blood. CDR3 amino acids: CASSLVGSEAFF. The CDR3 DNA follows: TGTGCCAGCAGCTTAGTTGGGAGCGAAGCTTTCTTT.